The entry below describes one TCR beta chain. Its antigen is still unknown. Per-nucleotide qualities are absent, and no much larger clonotype sits a single base away. The immunoSEQ platform was used for TCRbeta chain sequencing. The study's own analysis went as follows. When Treg repertoires were pooled, approximately 6x10^4 distinct TCRbeta sequences were obtained from patients and 9.56x10^4 from healthy donors. Treg TCRbeta sequences found in two or more individuals were defined as public, and these public Treg TCRbeta sequences were then searched for in Tconv repertoires. Differences between groups were assessed by Mann-Whitney U tests with Bonferroni-Dunn correction in GraphPad Prism 7.03. TCRdb retrieved this table from immuneACCESS and kept in-frame rearrangements only. Not all clones are present; in checked studies, unresolved V genes account for under half, and no reason is known for the remainder. V, J and clone size are those of that table, while D and trimming were read from the DNA. Recorded for this sample are tens of thousands of clones; around 90% of them occurred a single time. In total, the top ten clones hold 1.4% of the sample.

From the cysteine through the phenylalanine, the CDR3 covers 13 amino acids. The read is trimmed to its CDR3 DNA, 39 bases read in frame from base 1. Based on the germline V gene, the CDR1 and CDR2 sequences are MDHEN and SYDVKM. Deletion took 3 bases off V and 0 bases off J, with a span of 6 bases between the germline ends. This sample stems from a study of B cell selection in AIRE deficiency (dated by TCRdb to about 2019). For the study in its entirety: TCRbeta repertoires of sorted blood CD4+ conventional T cells and regulatory T cells were compared between AIRE-deficient patients and healthy controls. The TCR-sequenced cohort comprised about 5 AIRE-deficient APECED patients and about 5 healthy control donors.

For sorting, regulatory T cells were defined as CD4+CD25hiCD127low/negative cells. Control samples were obtained from healthy donors who were not related to the patients. Sorting of Tconv and Treg cells intended for TCRbeta sequencing was performed on a FACSAria flow cytometer. The sorted cells went into 5-ml round-bottom polystyrene tubes, and the dry cell pellets were then frozen at -80 degrees C until sequencing. What the authors observed across the whole study: Among approximately 3,400 shared Treg TCRbeta sequences, less than 40% were shared exclusively by healthy donors and around 8.7% exclusively by patients, which suggests that Treg selection is less efficient in the absence of AIRE. In AIRE-deficient patients, Tconv and Treg cells had TCRBV gene usage, CDR3 length and TCR diversity comparable to those in healthy donors. Approximately 33% of the Treg TCRbeta sequences shared among healthy donors turned up in patient Tconv cells, suggesting that Treg-biased clones are diverted into the Tconv compartment. Sequencing covered only TCRbeta chains, and more than 30% of shared healthy-donor Treg sequences were also present in healthy Tconv, possibly due to differing TCRalpha chains. Shared Treg sequences had shorter CDR3s, which reflects a bias toward rearrangements containing few non-templated nucleotide insertions.

The receptor was derived from a human donor in good health. The rearrangement combines TRBV28 with TRBJ2-7; TRBD1 might be the D gene, on 5 matching bases. Source material: CD4+CD25+ Tregs sorted from PBMCs. CDR3 protein: CASSFDSSYEQYF. The nucleotides are TGTGCCAGCAGTTTTGACAGCTCCTACGAGCAGTACTTC. With all but the CDR3 taken from the reference TRBV28 and TRBJ2-7 genes, the full variable domain is: DVKVTQSSRYLVKRTGEKVFLECVQDMDHENMFWYRQDPGLGLRLIYFSYDVKMKEKGDIPEGYSVSREKKERFSLILESASTNQTSMYLCASSFDSSYEQYFGPGTRLTVT.